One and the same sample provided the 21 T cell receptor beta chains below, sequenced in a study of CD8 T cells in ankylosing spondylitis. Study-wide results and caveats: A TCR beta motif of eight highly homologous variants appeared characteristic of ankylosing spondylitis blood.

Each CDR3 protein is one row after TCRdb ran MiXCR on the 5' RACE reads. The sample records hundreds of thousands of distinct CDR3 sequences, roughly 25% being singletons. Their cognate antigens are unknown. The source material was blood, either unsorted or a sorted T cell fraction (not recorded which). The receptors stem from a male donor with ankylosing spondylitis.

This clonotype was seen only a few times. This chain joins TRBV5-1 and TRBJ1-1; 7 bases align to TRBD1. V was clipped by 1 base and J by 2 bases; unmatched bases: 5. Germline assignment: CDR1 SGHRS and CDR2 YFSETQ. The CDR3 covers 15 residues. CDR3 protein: CASSLLGGDNTEAFF. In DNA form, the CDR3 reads TGCGCCAGCAGCTTGTTAGGGGGCGACAACACTGAAGCTTTCTTT.

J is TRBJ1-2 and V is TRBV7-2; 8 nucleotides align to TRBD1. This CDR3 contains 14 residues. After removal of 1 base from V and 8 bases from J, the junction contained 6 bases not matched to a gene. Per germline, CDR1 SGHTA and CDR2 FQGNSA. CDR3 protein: CASSLGGQGGGYTF. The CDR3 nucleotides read TGTGCCAGCAGCTTAGGTGGACAGGGCGGCGGCTACACCTTC. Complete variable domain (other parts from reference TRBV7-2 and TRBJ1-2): GAGVSQSPSNKVTEKGKDVELRCDPISGHTALYWYRQSLGQGLEFLIYFQGNSAPDKSGLPSDRFSAERTGGSVSTLTIQRTQQEDSAVYLCASSLGGQGGGYTFGSGTRLTVV.

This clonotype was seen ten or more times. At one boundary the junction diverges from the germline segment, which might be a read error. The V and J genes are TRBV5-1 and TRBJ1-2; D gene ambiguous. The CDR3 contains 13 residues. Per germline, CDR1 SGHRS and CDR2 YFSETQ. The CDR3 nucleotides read TGTGCCAGCAGCTCCGGGACTAACTATGGCTACACCTTC. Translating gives CASSSGTNYGYTF.

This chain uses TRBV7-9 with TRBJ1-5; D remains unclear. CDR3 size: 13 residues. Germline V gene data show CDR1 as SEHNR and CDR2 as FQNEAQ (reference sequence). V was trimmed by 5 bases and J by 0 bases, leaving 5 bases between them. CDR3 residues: CASSTNSNQPQHF. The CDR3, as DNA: TGTGCCAGCAGCACAAATAGCAATCAGCCCCAGCATTTT.

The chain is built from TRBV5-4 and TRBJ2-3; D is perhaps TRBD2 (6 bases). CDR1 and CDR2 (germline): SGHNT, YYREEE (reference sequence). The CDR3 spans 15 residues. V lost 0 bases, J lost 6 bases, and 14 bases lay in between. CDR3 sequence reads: CASSLGTGSGDTQYF. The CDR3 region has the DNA TGTGCCAGCAGCTTGGGGACCGGGAGCGGGGATACGCAGTATTTT. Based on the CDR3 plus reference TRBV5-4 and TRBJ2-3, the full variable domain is ETGVTQSPTHLIKTRGQQVTLRCSSQSGHNTVSWYQQALGQGPQFIFQYYREEENGRGNFPPRFSGLQFPNYSSELNVNALELDDSALYLCASSLGTGSGDTQYFGPGTRLTVL.

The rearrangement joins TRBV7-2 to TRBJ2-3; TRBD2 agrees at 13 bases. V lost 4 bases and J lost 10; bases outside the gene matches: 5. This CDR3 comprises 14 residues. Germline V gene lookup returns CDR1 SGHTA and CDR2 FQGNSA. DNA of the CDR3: TGTGCCAGCAGCTCGGGACTAGCGGGAAGGGCGCAGTATTTT. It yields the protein CASSSGLAGRAQYF.

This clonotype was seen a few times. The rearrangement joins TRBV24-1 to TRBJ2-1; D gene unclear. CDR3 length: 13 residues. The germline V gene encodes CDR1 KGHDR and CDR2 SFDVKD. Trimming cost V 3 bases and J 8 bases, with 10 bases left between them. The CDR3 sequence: CATSDPQTYEQFF. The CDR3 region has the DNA TGTGCCACCAGTGATCCGCAGACGTATGAGCAGTTCTTC.

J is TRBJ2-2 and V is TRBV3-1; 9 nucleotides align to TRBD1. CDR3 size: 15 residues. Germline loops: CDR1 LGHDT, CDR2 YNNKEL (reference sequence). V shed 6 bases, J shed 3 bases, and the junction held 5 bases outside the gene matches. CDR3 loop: CASRGGTGHTGELFF. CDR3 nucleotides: TGTGCCAGCAGGGGCGGGACAGGGCACACCGGGGAGCTGTTTTTT.

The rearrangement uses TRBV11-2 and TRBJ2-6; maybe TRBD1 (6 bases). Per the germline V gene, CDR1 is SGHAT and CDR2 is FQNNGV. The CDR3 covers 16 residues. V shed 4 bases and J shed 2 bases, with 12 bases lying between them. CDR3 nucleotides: TGTGCCAGCAGCTACCACAGGGCCCCTGGGGCCAACGTCCTGACTTTC. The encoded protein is CASSYHRAPGANVLTF.

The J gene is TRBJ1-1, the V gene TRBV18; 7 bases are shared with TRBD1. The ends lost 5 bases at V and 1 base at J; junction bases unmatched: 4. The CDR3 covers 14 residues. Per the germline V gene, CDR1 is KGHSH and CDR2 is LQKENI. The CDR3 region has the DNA TGTGCCAGCTCAGCAAGACAGGGGAACACTGAAGCTTTCTTT. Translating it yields CASSARQGNTEAFF.

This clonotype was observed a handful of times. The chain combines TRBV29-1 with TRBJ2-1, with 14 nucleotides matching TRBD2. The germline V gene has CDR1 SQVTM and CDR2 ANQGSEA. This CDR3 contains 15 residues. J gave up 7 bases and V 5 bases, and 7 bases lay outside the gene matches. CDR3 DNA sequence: TGCAGCGTTTCTCCGGGACTAGCGGGAGTTAATGAGCAGTTCTTC. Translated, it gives CSVSPGLAGVNEQFF.

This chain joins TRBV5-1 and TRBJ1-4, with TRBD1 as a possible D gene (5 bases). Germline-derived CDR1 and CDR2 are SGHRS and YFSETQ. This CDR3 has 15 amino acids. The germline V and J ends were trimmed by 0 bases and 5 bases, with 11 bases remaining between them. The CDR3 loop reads CASSLAGPRNEKLFF. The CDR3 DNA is TGCGCCAGCAGCTTGGCGGGACCGCGAAATGAAAAACTGTTTTTT.

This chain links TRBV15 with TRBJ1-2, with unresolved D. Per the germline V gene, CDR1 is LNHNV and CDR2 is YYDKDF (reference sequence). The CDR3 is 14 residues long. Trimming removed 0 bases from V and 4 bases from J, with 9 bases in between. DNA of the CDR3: TGTGCCACCAGCAGAGATCGGAACAGCTATGGCTACACCTTC. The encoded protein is CATSRDRNSYGYTF. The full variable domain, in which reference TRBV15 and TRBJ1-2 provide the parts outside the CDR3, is DAMVIQNPRYQVTQFGKPVTLSCSQTLNHNVMYWYQQKSSQAPKLLFHYYDKDFNNEADTPDNFQSRRPNTSFCFLDIRSPGLGDTAMYLCATSRDRNSYGYTFGSGTRLTVV.

The CDR3, as DNA: TGTGCCAGCAGATCGGGACAGCCAAACTATGGCTACACCTTC. This codes for CASRSGQPNYGYTF. The chain links TRBV6-1 to TRBJ1-2; 7 bases fit TRBD1. CDR3 length equals 14 residues. The V gene end was trimmed by 6 bases and the J gene end by 2 bases; junction bases not matched to a gene: 6. CDR1 and CDR2 (germline): MNHNS, SASEGT.

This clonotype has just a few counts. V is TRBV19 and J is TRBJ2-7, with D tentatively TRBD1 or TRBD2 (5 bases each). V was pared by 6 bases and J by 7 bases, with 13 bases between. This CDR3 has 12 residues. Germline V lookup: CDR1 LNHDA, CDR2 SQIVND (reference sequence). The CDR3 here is CASSGAKWEQYF. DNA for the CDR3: TGTGCCAGTAGCGGGGCTAAGTGGGAGCAGTACTTC.

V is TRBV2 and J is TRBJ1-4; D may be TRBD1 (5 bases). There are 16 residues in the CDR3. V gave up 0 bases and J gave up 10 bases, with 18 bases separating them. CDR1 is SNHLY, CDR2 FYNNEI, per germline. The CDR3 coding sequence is TGTGCCAGCAGTGAAGCGCTAGGACTTGGGGGAGGAAAACTGTTTTTT. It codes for CASSEALGLGGGKLFF.

CDR3 DNA: TGTGCCAGCAGCCGGAGGGGAGGGGGGCAAGAGACCCAGTACTTC. It yields the protein CASSRRGGGQETQYF. The chain recombines TRBV12-3 or TRBV12-4 with TRBJ2-5, with a weak D call TRBD2 (7 bases). V was clipped by 6 bases and J by 2 bases, with 16 bases between them. This CDR3 comprises 15 residues.

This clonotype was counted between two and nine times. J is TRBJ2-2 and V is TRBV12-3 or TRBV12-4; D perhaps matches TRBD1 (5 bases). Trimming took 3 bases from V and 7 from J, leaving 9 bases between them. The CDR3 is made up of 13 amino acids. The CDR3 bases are TGTGCCAGCAGTTTCTTCGACAGCGGGGAGCTGTTTTTT. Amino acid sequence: CASSFFDSGELFF.

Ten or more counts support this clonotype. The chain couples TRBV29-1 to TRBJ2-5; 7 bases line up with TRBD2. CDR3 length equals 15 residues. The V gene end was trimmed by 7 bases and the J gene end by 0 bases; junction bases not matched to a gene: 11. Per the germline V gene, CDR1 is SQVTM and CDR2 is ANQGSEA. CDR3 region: CSARPGTNHQETQYF. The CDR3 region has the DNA TGCAGCGCCAGACCCGGGACTAACCACCAAGAGACCCAGTACTTC.

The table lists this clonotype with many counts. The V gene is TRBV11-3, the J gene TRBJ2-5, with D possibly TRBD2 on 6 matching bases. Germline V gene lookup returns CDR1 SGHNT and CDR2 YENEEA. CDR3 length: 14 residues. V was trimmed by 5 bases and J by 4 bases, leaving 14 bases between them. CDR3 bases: TGTGCCAGCAGCCACCAAACTAGCCGAGAGACCCAGTACTTC. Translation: CASSHQTSRETQYF.

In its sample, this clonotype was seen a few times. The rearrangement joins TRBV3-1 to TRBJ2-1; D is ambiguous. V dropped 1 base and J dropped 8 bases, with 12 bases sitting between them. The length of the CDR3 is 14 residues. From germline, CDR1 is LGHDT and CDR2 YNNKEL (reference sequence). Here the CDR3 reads CASSQVGLGDEQFF. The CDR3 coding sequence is TGTGCCAGCAGCCAAGTGGGCCTCGGCGATGAGCAGTTCTTC.